This entry features one TCR beta chain sequence. No cognate antigen has been identified for it. No much larger clone is present one base from it, and per-base qualities are unavailable. The sample comes from a study of T cells after yellow fever vaccination (dated by TCRdb to about 2019). Broadly, across the study: The SMART-Seq v4 Ultra Low Input RNA kit was used to prepare libraries from fractions with low cell numbers. To follow T-cell clones before and after primary and booster YFV17D yellow fever vaccination, bulk TCR alpha and beta repertoires were sequenced over time. Two healthy male donors, one aged 18 to 30 and one aged 30 to 40 years, made up the cohort. Blood was drawn at multiple timepoints before and after primary and secondary immunization, with bulk PBMC replicates and cell subsets isolated.

Between the V and J ends, shortened by 3 bases and 4 bases respectively, the junction contains 14 bases. Reading the germline V gene gives CDR1 SGDLS and CDR2 YYNGEE. The CDR3 sequence holds 16 residues, the cysteine and phenylalanine included. Only CDR3 DNA is held: 48 bases, read in frame from base 1. The investigation overall reported the following: Because the study included only a couple of donors, the extent to which the findings can be generalized is limited. Computational filtering was needed because FACS-sorted repertoires could contain abundant contaminating clonotypes from the bulk population. After the booster, most clones that had expanded after primary vaccination were detected again (around 96% of CD4 and 88% of CD8), suggesting broad maintenance of memory. Compared with the primary T-cell response, the secondary T-cell response was weaker but faster, peaking on day 5 rather than day 15. A small share of clonotypes occurred in both CD4 and CD8 compartments, likely arising from convergent recombination.

The sequencing machine was an Illumina NovaSeq 6000. TCR cDNA was synthesized by 5'RACE template switching, through which a universal primer site and unique molecular identifiers were introduced. cDNA synthesis was primed from both the TCR alpha and TCR beta constant segments. Library amplification used two PCR steps, and the second PCR step added sample barcodes and sequencing adapters. Sequencing of libraries was done on Illumina HiSeq 2500 (2x100 bp) or NovaSeq (2x150 bp). In the paper's pipeline: MIGEC was used to demultiplex reads and collapse the reads into UMI consensus sequences, and MiXCR was used for V(D)J alignment. Vaccine-responding clonotypes were defined with edgeR using replicate PBMC samples, requiring FDR below 0.01 and a log2 fold change above 5 up to day 15. Bulk clonotypes were assigned CD4 or CD8 identity according to which sequenced CD4 or CD8 repertoire held them at higher abundance. The public sequencing data were trimmed at Q25 with fastp and processed into clonotypes with MiXCR by TCRdb, which kept only in-frame beta chains. Every entry covers one CDR3 protein and lists the most common genes and DNA from its rows. These V and J calls rely on TCRdb rather than the paper's analysis. The sample yields 150,000 to 200,000 distinct CDR3 sequences; roughly 9.6% were counted once. The ten biggest clones cover around 34% of the sample.

The sample's treatment or condition label, in plain terms: live attenuated yellow fever vaccine strain. PBMCs were isolated from peripheral blood using a standard Ficoll-Paque protocol. CD4 and CD8 T-cell fractions were isolated with Dynabeads CD4 and CD8 positive selection kits. RNA was extracted with TriZol from bulk PBMCs, CD4 and CD8 fractions, and dextramer-positive and dextramer-negative fractions. The rearrangement joined TRBV9 to TRBJ1-6, with no D gene named confidently. Sample: CD8+ T cells sorted from PBMCs, taken 15 days after the yellow fever booster vaccination. The clonotype was recovered from a man younger than 35 who received the YFV17D yellow fever vaccine. At the DNA level, the sequence is TGTGCCAGCAGCGCTCGAATGGAGGCGTATAATTCACCCCTCCACTTT. Translated, it gives CASSARMEAYNSPLHF.